The following is a T cell receptor beta chain sequence with its context. Its specificity is unknown. Germline CDR1 reads SGDLS; CDR2 reads YYNGEE. The CDR3 extends over 14 amino acids. The J segment lost 4 bases and the V segment lost 3 bases, leaving 5 bases of the junction unmatched. TCRdb's copy holds only in-frame clones and misses some; the assay was immunoSEQ multiplex PCR. The sample has about 2.3 million clones, 92% seen once. The data derive from a study of shared clonotypes between healthy human individuals. Study at large: Each donor contributed plates that comprised three CD4 naive, three CD4 memory, two CD8 naive and one CD8 memory. Points from the study as a whole: A limitation of the genetic and exposure-history diversity represented arose from few donors. Clonotypes shared by all four donors outscored non-shared clonotypes in generation probability.

V usage is TRBV9 and J usage is TRBJ1-1; 8 nucleotides line up with TRBD1. Input material: naive CD4+ T cells from PBMCs. Regarding subset: CD45RA+ positively selected. This clonotype was sampled from a man between 18 and 29 years old in good health. Some clones in this sample may be carry-over from other donors' samples. DNA for the CDR3: TGTGCCAGCAGCGCCCAGGGGGCCGGCACTGAAGCTTTCTTT. Its protein is CASSAQGAGTEAFF. Together with reference TRBV9 and TRBJ1-1, the CDR3 gives the full variable domain: DSGVTQTPKHLITATGQRVTLRCSPRSGDLSVYWYQQSLDQGLQFLIQYYNGEERAKGNILERFSAQQFPDLHSELNLSSLELGDSALYFCASSAQGAGTEAFFGQGTRLTVV.